The rows below give T cell receptor beta chains drawn from one sample of a study of T cell repertoires in cytomegalovirus infection. TCRdb re-analysed the reads in MiXCR, keeping a single row per CDR3 protein. The repertoire has around 740,000 distinct CDR3 sequences, 35% of them found once; the top ten carry about 2.8%. Sequenced input: PBMCs. These receptors originate from a human donor in good health (CMV status not recorded). Some clones in this sample may be carry-over from other donors' samples. Each CDR3 is given with its conserved first and last residue. The order of the fields is V gene, clone size, J gene, D gene, CDR3 protein, CDR3 DNA. The D gene is left open where the match is weak. Size tells how often a clone was seen (once, few, many) or the class of an expanded clone, and some rows leave it out.

V gene: TRBV19; clone size: NA; J gene: TRBJ1-5; D gene: NA; CDR3 protein: CASSSIQLYSNQPQHF; CDR3 DNA: TGTGCCAGTAGTTCAATCCAGCTGTATAGCAATCAGCCCCAGCATTTT
V gene: TRBV19; clone size: NA; J gene: TRBJ1-2; D gene: TRBD1; CDR3 protein: CASSPGTENYGYTF; CDR3 DNA: TGTGCCAGTAGTCCCGGGACAGAAAACTATGGCTACACCTTC
V gene: TRBV13; clone size: few; J gene: TRBJ1-2; D gene: NA; CDR3 protein: CASSPRGTYYGYTF; CDR3 DNA: TGTGCCAGCAGCCCACGGGGGACCTACTATGGCTACACCTTC
V gene: TRBV20-1; clone size: NA; J gene: TRBJ2-7; D gene: NA; CDR3 protein: CSARDKDFPDYEQYF; CDR3 DNA: TGCAGTGCTAGAGATAAGGACTTTCCGGACTACGAGCAGTACTTC
V gene: TRBV20-1; clone size: NA; J gene: TRBJ2-7; D gene: TRBD1; CDR3 protein: CSALRTGFSYEQYF; CDR3 DNA: TGCAGTGCTCTAAGGACAGGTTTCTCCTACGAGCAGTACTTC
V gene: TRBV27; clone size: few; J gene: TRBJ2-2; D gene: NA; CDR3 protein: CASSQTVKNPGELFF; CDR3 DNA: TGTGCCAGCAGCCAGACAGTCAAAAACCCCGGGGAGCTGTTTTTT
V gene: TRBV28; clone size: many; J gene: TRBJ2-5; D gene: TRBD1; CDR3 protein: CASSLLPYRGRETQYF; CDR3 DNA: TGTGCCAGCAGTTTGTTGCCCTACAGGGGGCGGGAGACCCAGTACTTC
V gene: TRBV29-1; clone size: NA; J gene: TRBJ1-2; D gene: TRBD1; CDR3 protein: CSVDQGAYGYTF; CDR3 DNA: TGCAGCGTTGACCAGGGGGCCTATGGCTACACCTTC
V gene: TRBV4-1; clone size: NA; J gene: TRBJ1-2; D gene: NA; CDR3 protein: CASSQEGVSYTF; CDR3 DNA: TGCGCCAGCAGCCAAGAGGGTGTTAGCTACACCTTC
V gene: TRBV11-3; clone size: NA; J gene: TRBJ1-2; D gene: NA; CDR3 protein: CASSMGTVNNYGYTF; CDR3 DNA: TGTGCCAGCAGCATGGGGACGGTCAATAACTATGGCTACACCTTC
V gene: TRBV12-3/TRBV12-4; clone size: few; J gene: TRBJ1-3; D gene: NA; CDR3 protein: CASSFRAGPYSGNTIYF; CDR3 DNA: TGTGCCAGCAGTTTTAGGGCAGGCCCATACTCTGGAAACACCATATATTTT
V gene: TRBV6-6; clone size: NA; J gene: TRBJ2-1; D gene: NA; CDR3 protein: CATAVQISSYNEQFF; CDR3 DNA: TGTGCCACCGCCGTACAGATTAGCTCCTACAATGAGCAGTTCTTC
V gene: TRBV7-9; clone size: NA; J gene: TRBJ2-5; D gene: TRBD2; CDR3 protein: CASSSGTSGRDGKETKYF; CDR3 DNA: TGTGCCAGCAGCTCCGGGACTAGCGGGAGAGATGGGAAAGAGACCAAGTACTTC
V gene: TRBV4-1; clone size: many; J gene: TRBJ1-5; D gene: NA; CDR3 protein: CASSQAGDNSNQPQHF; CDR3 DNA: TGCGCCAGCAGCCAAGCAGGGGATAATAGCAATCAGCCCCAGCATTTT
V gene: TRBV15; clone size: few; J gene: TRBJ2-5; D gene: NA; CDR3 protein: CATSTPGSRETQYF; CDR3 DNA: TGTGCCACCAGCACCCCGGGAAGCCGGGAGACCCAGTACTTC
V gene: TRBV10-3; clone size: NA; J gene: TRBJ1-2; D gene: TRBD1; CDR3 protein: CATKKGTGSYGYTF; CDR3 DNA: TGTGCCACAAAAAAAGGGACAGGGAGCTATGGCTACACCTTC
V gene: TRBV19; clone size: few; J gene: TRBJ1-2; D gene: NA; CDR3 protein: CASSRQQTNYGYTF; CDR3 DNA: TGTGCCAGTAGTAGGCAGCAAACTAACTATGGCTACACCTTC